The clone carrying this T cell receptor (beta chain) was observed once. Antigen unknown. This entry belongs to a study of cytomegalovirus exposure and HLA in healthy donors. Regarding the study as a whole: Confirmation was obtained in vitro that a few CMV-associated chains are specific for CMV antigens. Overall, around 160 TCR beta chains were annotated as cytomegalovirus-associated.

The CDR3 totals 14 residues. The germline V gene has CDR1 SGDLS and CDR2 YYNGEE. V lost 0 bases and J 5 bases, leaving 11 bases between the germline ends. The method was immunoSEQ multiplex PCR; TCRdb's version includes in-frame clones alone and lacks a portion of them. The sample consists of hundreds of thousands of clones, about 86% of them appearing once. The chain has TRBV9 and TRBJ1-2; no firm D call. Sequencing used PBMCs. This sequence was found in a man aged 18 to 35 in good health and CMV-seronegative. In DNA, the CDR3 is TGTGCCAGCAGCGTAGATGTCGGGTTGTATGGCTACACCTTC. Its protein product is CASSVDVGLYGYTF.